Listed below are T cell receptor beta chains from one sample, sequenced in a study of blood T cells in healthy people across ages. Each CDR3 protein gets one entry after TCRdb re-called the 5' RACE reads with MiXCR. The repertoire holds about 1.4 million distinct CDR3 sequences, approximately 59% seen once, with about 6.7% in the top ten. The sequenced sample consisted of blood. These receptor sequences come from a man between 18 and 29 years old in good health. Each CDR3 is given with its conserved first and last residue. A D gene is named only where the DNA matches it firmly. Clone sizes are given selectively: once, few, many, or a class where the clone is expanded.

DNA | CDR3 | V | D | J | size
TGTGCCAGCAGTTACGAAGCGTGGGGACCGCAAAACTACGAGGGAAAGGGGGTCTCCTACGAGCAGTACTTC | CASSYEAWGPQNYEGKGVSYEQYF | TRBV6-2/TRBV6-3 | NA | TRBJ2-7 | NA
TGTGCCAGCAGTCCTCCGGGACAGGGGTTTCGGACTGAAGCTTTCTTT | CASSPPGQGFRTEAFF | TRBV12-3/TRBV12-4 | TRBD1 | TRBJ1-1 | NA
TGCAGTGCTAGAGACAATGGGGGCGGGGGCAAGTACGAGCAGTACTTC | CSARDNGGGGKYEQYF | TRBV20-1 | NA | TRBJ2-7 | many
TGTGCCAGCAGTTCCACAGGGAATTACTTCTATGGCTACACCTTC | CASSSTGNYFYGYTF | TRBV7-2 | NA | TRBJ1-2 | NA
TGTGCCAGCAGCTTATGGGCTAGACAGGGGCTAACCGAAAAACTGTTTTTT | CASSLWARQGLTEKLFF | TRBV7-9 | TRBD1 | TRBJ1-4 | NA
TGTGCCAGCAGCGTGACTCTTCAAGCCTACGAGCAGTACTTC | CASSVTLQAYEQYF | TRBV9 | NA | TRBJ2-7 | once
TGTGCCTGGAGTGGGTCGGGGGCTAGCGCTACCTACGAGCAGTACTTC | CAWSGSGASATYEQYF | TRBV30 | NA | TRBJ2-7 | NA
TGTGCCAGCAGCTTGGGGGTCGGGGCAGGTACGCAGTATTTT | CASSLGVGAGTQYF | TRBV12-3/TRBV12-4 | NA | TRBJ2-3 | once
TGTGCCAGCAGCCCGGACAGGGTTCGACCCCAGCATTTT | CASSPDRVRPQHF | TRBV7-2 | TRBD1 | TRBJ1-5 | NA
TGTGCCAGCAGCTTAGGAGCCCCAAGCGGCGAGCAGTACTTC | CASSLGAPSGEQYF | TRBV7-6 | NA | TRBJ2-7 | NA
TGCAGTGCTAGAGGGGTAGCGGGGACCCTTTGGGGCACAGATACGCAGTATTTT | CSARGVAGTLWGTDTQYF | TRBV20-1 | TRBD2 | TRBJ2-3 | NA
TGTGCCAGCAGCTTAGCCTCAGAGTATGGCTACACCTTC | CASSLASEYGYTF | TRBV7-9 | NA | TRBJ1-2 | NA
TGTGCCAGCAGCTTAGAAGGGACCGGCTATGGCTACACCTTC | CASSLEGTGYGYTF | TRBV7-8 | NA | TRBJ1-2 | few
TGCGCCAGCAGCGTTTCTCGAGGGGACTACGAGCAGTACTTC | CASSVSRGDYEQYF | TRBV5-1 | NA | TRBJ2-7 | once
TGCAGTGCTAGAGATAGGTACCGAGAGAGCACAGATACGCAGTATTTT | CSARDRYRESTDTQYF | TRBV20-1 | NA | TRBJ2-3 | NA
TGCAGTGCTTTACCGGGACTAGCGGTCACAGATACGCAGTATTTT | CSALPGLAVTDTQYF | TRBV20-1 | TRBD2 | TRBJ2-3 | NA
TGTGCCAGCAGTTTTCTCTACGGCCCTGGTTACGAGCAGTACTTC | CASSFLYGPGYEQYF | TRBV12-3/TRBV12-4 | NA | TRBJ2-7 | few
TGCGCCAGCAGCGTCGAATGGGGGAATCAGCCCCAGCATTTT | CASSVEWGNQPQHF | TRBV4-1 | NA | TRBJ1-5 | few
TGCAGCGTGGGGCGGGGCGGCGGATACAATGAGCAGTTCTTC | CSVGRGGGYNEQFF | TRBV29-1 | NA | TRBJ2-1 | NA
TGTGCCAGCAGTCCCGGTCCTACGCAGTACTTC | CASSPGPTQYF | TRBV12-3/TRBV12-4 | NA | TRBJ2-7 | few
TGTGCCAGCCACAGGTTCCTCACTGAAGCTTTCTTT | CASHRFLTEAFF | TRBV7-4 | NA | TRBJ1-1 | few
TGTGCCAGCAGTTACGGACAGGGGACGCCTGAAGCTTTCTTT | CASSYGQGTPEAFF | TRBV6-5 | TRBD1 | TRBJ1-1 | NA
TGTGCCAGCAGCGTACGGCAGGTCTCTGGAAACACCATATATTTT | CASSVRQVSGNTIYF | TRBV7-2 | NA | TRBJ1-3 | NA
TGCGGCGTTAAAGGGTGGAACACTGAAGCTTTCTTT | CGVKGWNTEAFF | TRBV29-1 | NA | TRBJ1-1 | NA
TGTGCCAGCAGTACCGGGACACCGATCACCGAGCAGTACTTC | CASSTGTPITEQYF | TRBV6-5 | NA | TRBJ2-7 | few
TGTGCCAGCAGCGAATCCGGAGATTCTTGGGAGACCCAGTACTTC | CASSESGDSWETQYF | TRBV11-2 | NA | TRBJ2-5 | NA
TGCGCCAGCAGCTATTATCAAACATCTTACAATGAGCAGTTCTTC | CASSYYQTSYNEQFF | TRBV5-1 | NA | TRBJ2-1 | NA
TGTGCCAGCAGCCCACTTTACGGTATTCAGGACTATGGCTACACCTTC | CASSPLYGIQDYGYTF | TRBV3-1 | NA | TRBJ1-2 | NA
TGTGCCAGCAGTTCTGGGATGGCGCTATCGGATGAGCAGTTCTTC | CASSSGMALSDEQFF | TRBV12-3/TRBV12-4 | NA | TRBJ2-1 | NA
TGTGCCAGCAGCCAAGAATTTCAGGCGAACACCGGGGAGCTGTTTTTT | CASSQEFQANTGELFF | TRBV3-1 | NA | TRBJ2-2 | NA
TGTGCCAGCAGCCCCGGACCCGAAACCGGCGAGCAGTACTTC | CASSPGPETGEQYF | TRBV7-9 | NA | TRBJ2-7 | few
TGCAGCGTTGAGAAAGACTACAATGAGCAGTTCTTC | CSVEKDYNEQFF | TRBV29-1 | NA | TRBJ2-1 | NA
TGCGCCAGCAGCCAATACGGACAGGAGCAGTTCTTC | CASSQYGQEQFF | TRBV4-3 | NA | TRBJ2-1 | NA
TGTGCCAGCAGCTTATGGGGACAGGGGGATCAGCCCCAGCATTTT | CASSLWGQGDQPQHF | TRBV7-2 | TRBD1 | TRBJ1-5 | NA
TGCAGTGCTTCCACAACCGCCTTGATGGGGGCCAACGTCCTGACTTTC | CSASTTALMGANVLTF | TRBV20-1 | NA | TRBJ2-6 | NA
TGTGCCAGCAAAGGGGGCCTCCGTGAGCAGTTCTTC | CASKGGLREQFF | TRBV6-2/TRBV6-3 | TRBD1 | TRBJ2-1 | few
TGCAGCGGGGGGGTAGGAACCACCATATATTTT | CSGGVGTTIYF | TRBV29-1 | NA | TRBJ1-3 | NA
TGTGCCAGCAGCTTGGGAGGGGGCTCTTTCGATGAGCAGTTCTTC | CASSLGGGSFDEQFF | TRBV5-5 | TRBD1 | TRBJ2-1 | NA
TGTGCCAGCAGCGCGGGTGACGAGGGACAGGGGTGGGAGACCCAGTACTTC | CASSAGDEGQGWETQYF | TRBV9 | TRBD1 | TRBJ2-5 | once
TGTGCCAGCAGTTTCTTCAGTTTCTTTGCCCCCATGTGGCAGTTCTTC | CASSFFSFFAPMWQFF | TRBV12-3/TRBV12-4 | NA | TRBJ2-1 | NA
TGTGCCAGCATCCGCCCCCCCTCCTACAATGAGCAGTTCTTC | CASIRPPSYNEQFF | TRBV7-9 | NA | TRBJ2-1 | few
TGTGCCAGCAGTTTGATGGGGGCATTGAACTACGAGCAGTACTTC | CASSLMGALNYEQYF | TRBV12-3/TRBV12-4 | NA | TRBJ2-7 | NA
TGCAGCGCCCAGGACCTTTCCGAGCAGTACTTC | CSAQDLSEQYF | TRBV29-1 | NA | TRBJ2-7 | few
TGTGCCACCAGGACGAGCTACGAGCAGTACTTC | CATRTSYEQYF | TRBV2 | NA | TRBJ2-7 | NA
TGTGCCAGCAGTCGGGAACCTGCAGATTCACCCCTCCACTTT | CASSREPADSPLHF | TRBV2 | NA | TRBJ1-6 | few
TGCAGTGCTAGAGATCTCTTAGCGGGAGAAACAGATACGCAGTATTTT | CSARDLLAGETDTQYF | TRBV20-1 | TRBD2 | TRBJ2-3 | many
TGTCCCAGCCTTGGGACAGAGAGGTACGAGCAGTACTTC | CPSLGTERYEQYF | TRBV2 | TRBD1 | TRBJ2-7 | NA